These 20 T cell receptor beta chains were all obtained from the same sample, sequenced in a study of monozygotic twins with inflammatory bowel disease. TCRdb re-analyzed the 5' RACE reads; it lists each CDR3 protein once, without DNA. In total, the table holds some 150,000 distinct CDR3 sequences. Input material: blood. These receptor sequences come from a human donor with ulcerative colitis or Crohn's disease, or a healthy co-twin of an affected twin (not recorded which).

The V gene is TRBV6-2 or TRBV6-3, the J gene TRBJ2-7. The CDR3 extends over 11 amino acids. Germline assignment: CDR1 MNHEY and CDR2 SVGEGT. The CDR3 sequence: CASSWFYEQYF.

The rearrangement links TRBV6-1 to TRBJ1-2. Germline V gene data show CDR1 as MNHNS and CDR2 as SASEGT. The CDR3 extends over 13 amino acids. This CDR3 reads CATGGGANYGYTF.

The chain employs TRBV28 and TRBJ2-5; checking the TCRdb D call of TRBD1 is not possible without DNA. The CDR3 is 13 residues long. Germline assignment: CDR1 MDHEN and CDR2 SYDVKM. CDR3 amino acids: CASSLRGVETQYF.

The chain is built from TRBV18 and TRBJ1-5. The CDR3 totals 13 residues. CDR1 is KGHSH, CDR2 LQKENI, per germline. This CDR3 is CASSIGLEQPQHF.

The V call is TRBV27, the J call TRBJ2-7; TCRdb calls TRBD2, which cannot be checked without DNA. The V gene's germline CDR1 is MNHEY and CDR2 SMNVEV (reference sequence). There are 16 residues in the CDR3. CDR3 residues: CASSSQTSGRRYEQYF.

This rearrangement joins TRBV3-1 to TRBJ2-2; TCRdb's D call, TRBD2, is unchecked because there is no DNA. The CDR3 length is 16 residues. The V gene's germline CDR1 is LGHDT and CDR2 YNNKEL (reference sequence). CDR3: CASSLSGTRHTGELFF.

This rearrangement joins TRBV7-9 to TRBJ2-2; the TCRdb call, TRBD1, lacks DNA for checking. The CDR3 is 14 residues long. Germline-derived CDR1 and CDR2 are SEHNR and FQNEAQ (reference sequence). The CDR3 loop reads CASSSQGVSGELFF.

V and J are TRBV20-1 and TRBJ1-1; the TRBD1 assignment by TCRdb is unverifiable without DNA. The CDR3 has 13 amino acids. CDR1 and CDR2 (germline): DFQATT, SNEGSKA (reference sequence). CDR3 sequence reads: CSAKDRGWTEAFF.

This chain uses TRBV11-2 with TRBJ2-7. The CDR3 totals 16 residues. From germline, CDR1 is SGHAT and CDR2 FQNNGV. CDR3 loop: CASSLMGNTPSYEQYF.

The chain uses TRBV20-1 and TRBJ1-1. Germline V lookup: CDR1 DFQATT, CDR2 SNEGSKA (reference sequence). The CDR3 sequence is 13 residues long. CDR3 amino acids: CSASGGRNTEAFF.

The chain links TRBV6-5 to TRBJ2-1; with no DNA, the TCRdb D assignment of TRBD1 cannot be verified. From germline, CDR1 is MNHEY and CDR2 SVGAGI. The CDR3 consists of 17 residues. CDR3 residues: CASSGSRTGGSYNEQFF.

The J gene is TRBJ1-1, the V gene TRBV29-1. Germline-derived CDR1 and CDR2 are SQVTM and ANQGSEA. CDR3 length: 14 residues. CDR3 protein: CSVGLGRANTEAFF.

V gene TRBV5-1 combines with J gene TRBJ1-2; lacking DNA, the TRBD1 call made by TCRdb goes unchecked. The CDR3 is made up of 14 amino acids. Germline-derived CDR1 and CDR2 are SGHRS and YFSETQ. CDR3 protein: CASSFDTQGYGYTF.

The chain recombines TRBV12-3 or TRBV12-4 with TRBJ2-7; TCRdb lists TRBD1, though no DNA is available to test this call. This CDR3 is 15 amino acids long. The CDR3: CASSPGSSCSYEQYF.

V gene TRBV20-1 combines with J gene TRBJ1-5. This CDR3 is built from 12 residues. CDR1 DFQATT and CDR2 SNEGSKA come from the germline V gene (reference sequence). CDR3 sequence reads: CSAHNSNQPQHF.

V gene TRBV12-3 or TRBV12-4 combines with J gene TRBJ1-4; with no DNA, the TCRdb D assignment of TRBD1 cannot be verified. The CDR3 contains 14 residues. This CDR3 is CASSFGDSPRKLFF.

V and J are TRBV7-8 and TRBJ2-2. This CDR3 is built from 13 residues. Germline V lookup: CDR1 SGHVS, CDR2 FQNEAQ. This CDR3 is CASSLEATGELVF.

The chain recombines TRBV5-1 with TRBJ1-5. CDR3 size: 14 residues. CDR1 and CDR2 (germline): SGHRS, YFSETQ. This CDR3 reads CASSLEGPNQPQHF.

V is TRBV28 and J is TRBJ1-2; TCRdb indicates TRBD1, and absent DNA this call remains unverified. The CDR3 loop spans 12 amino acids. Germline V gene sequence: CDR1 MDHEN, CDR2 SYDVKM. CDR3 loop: CASSGQGYGYTF.

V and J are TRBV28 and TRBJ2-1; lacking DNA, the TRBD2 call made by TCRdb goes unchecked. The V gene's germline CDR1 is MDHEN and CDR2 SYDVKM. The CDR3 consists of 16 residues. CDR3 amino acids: CASSLDHLAEDNEQFF.